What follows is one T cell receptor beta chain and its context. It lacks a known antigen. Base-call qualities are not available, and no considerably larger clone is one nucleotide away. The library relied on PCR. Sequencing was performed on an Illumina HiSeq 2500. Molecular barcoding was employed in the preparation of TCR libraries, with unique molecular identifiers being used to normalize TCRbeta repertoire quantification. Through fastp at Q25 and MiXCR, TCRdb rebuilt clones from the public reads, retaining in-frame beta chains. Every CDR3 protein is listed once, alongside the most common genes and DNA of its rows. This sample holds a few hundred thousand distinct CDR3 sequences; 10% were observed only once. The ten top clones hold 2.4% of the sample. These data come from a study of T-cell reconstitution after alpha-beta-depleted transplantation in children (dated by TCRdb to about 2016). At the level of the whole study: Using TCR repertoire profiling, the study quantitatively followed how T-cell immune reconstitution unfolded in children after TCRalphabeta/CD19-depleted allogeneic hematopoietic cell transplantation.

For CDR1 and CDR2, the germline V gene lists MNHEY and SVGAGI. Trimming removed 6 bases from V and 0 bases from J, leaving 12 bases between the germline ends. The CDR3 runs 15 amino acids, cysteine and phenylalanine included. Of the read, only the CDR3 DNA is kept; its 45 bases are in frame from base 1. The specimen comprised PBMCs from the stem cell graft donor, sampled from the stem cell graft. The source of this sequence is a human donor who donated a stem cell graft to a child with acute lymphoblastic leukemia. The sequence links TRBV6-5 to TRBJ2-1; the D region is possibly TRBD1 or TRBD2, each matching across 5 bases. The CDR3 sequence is CASRRGTDSYNEQFF. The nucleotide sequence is TGTGCCAGCAGAAGAGGGACCGACTCCTACAATGAGCAGTTCTTC.